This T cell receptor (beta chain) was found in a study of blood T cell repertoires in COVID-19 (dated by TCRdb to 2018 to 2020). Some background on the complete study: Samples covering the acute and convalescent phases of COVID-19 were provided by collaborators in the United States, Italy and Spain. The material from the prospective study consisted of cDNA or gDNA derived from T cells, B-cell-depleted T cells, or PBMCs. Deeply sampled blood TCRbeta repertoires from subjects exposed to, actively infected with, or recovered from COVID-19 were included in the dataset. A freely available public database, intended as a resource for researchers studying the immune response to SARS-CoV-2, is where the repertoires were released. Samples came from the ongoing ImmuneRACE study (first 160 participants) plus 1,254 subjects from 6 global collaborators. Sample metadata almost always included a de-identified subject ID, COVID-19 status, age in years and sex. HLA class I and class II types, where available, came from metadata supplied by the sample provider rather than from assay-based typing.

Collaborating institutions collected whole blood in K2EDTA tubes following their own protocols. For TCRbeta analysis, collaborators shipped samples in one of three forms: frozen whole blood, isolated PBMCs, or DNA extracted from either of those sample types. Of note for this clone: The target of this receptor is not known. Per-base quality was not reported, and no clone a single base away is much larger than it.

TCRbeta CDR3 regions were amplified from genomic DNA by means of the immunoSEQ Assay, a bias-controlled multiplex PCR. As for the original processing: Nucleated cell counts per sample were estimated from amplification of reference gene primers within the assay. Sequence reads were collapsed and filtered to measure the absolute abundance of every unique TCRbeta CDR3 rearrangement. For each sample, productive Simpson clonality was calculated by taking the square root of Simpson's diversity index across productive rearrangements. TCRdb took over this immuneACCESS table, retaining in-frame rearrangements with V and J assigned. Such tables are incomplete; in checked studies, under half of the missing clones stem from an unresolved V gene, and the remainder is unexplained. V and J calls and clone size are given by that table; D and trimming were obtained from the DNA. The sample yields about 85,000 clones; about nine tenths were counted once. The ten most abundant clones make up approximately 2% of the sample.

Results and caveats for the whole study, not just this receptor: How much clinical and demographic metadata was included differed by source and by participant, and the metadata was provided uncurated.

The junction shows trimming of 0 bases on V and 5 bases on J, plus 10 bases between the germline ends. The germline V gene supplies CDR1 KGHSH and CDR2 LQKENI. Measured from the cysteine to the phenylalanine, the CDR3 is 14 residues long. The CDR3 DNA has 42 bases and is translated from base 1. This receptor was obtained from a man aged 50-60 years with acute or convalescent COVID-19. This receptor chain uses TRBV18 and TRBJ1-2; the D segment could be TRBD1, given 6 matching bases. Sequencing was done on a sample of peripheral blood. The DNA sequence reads TGTGCCAGCTCACCACCCACAGGGATATATGGCTACACCTTC. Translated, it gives CASSPPTGIYGYTF.